The 18 T cell receptor beta chains in this list originate from one sample, sequenced in a study of beta chain features in type 1 diabetes. Their antigens remain unidentified. Expressed TCRB transcripts were sequenced because the entire RNA isolate underwent reverse transcription. Here immunoSEQ multiplex PCR was the method, and the copy in TCRdb shows in-frame clones only, minus some. The sample holds about 52,000 clones; roughly 39% are singletons and the top ten take approximately 1.5%. General study points: Patients with Type 1 diabetes showed moderately but significantly shorter TCRB CDR3s in all four CD4+ subsets.

The sequenced sample was Tregs from blood. These receptors were obtained from a man aged 30-40 years with type 1 diabetes.

The J gene is TRBJ2-7, the V gene TRBV28; 10 bases fit TRBD2. The germline gives CDR1 MDHEN, CDR2 SYDVKM. The CDR3 is 15 amino acids. The J segment lost 4 bases and the V segment lost 7 bases, leaving 10 bases of the junction unmatched. CDR3 nucleotides: TGTGCCAGCAAAGCTAGCGGGAGCCCCAATTACGAGCAGTACTTC. This translates into CASKASGSPNYEQYF.

This clone was seen just once. J is TRBJ1-4 and V is TRBV18, with 7 bases lining up with TRBD1. Germline V lookup: CDR1 KGHSH, CDR2 LQKENI. With 3 bases clipped from V and 6 bases from J, the junction kept 7 bases outside the gene matches. The length of the CDR3 is 15 residues. The DNA for the CDR3 is TGTGCCAGCTCACCCGGACAGGCTGAGTATGAAAAACTGTTTTTT. Translated, it gives CASSPGQAEYEKLFF.

The rearrangement links TRBV30 to TRBJ2-3; D possibly corresponds to TRBD1 (6 bases). The CDR3 consists of 15 residues. V lost 0 bases, J lost 6 bases, and 16 bases lay in between. Germline lookup yields CDR1 GTSNPN and CDR2 SVGIG (reference sequence). Written as DNA, the CDR3 is TGTGCCTGGAGTGTTCGGTCAGGGGAGAGGGATACGCAGTATTTT. Encoded protein: CAWSVRSGERDTQYF. The variable domain in full, with the rest retrieved from reference TRBV30 and TRBJ2-3, is SQTIHQWPATLVQPVGSPLSLECTVEGTSNPNLYWYRQAAGRGLQLLFYSVGIGQISSEVPQNLSASRPQDRQFILSSKKLLLSDSGFYLCAWSVRSGERDTQYFGPGTRLTVL.

The J gene is TRBJ2-5, the V gene TRBV7-9, with D perhaps TRBD2 (6 bases). The ends were cut back, 1 base at V and 4 bases at J, with 10 bases in the middle. The germline V gene encodes CDR1 SEHNR and CDR2 FQNEAQ (reference sequence). The CDR3 spans 14 residues. The CDR3 DNA sequence: TGTGCCAGCAGCTTAGGCGGGGTCCCAGAGACCCAGTACTTC. Its protein product is CASSLGGVPETQYF.

The rearrangement links TRBV7-2 to TRBJ1-2; D is ambiguous. CDR1 is SGHTA, CDR2 FQGNSA, per germline. This CDR3 spans 13 amino acids. Between the trimmed V and J ends, which lost 3 bases and 3 bases, there was a span of 8 bases. DNA of the CDR3: TGTGCCAGCAGCTTCCCGGGTGACTATGGCTACACCTTC. Residues: CASSFPGDYGYTF.

The chain has TRBV5-1 and TRBJ1-4, with D maybe TRBD1 (6 bases). Germline values: CDR1 SGHRS, CDR2 YFSETQ. V was shortened by 1 base and J by 8 bases, with 6 bases between the two germline ends. The CDR3 loop spans 12 amino acids. This CDR3 reads CASSLTGEKLFF. The CDR3 DNA reads as TGCGCCAGCAGCTTGACAGGGGAAAAACTGTTTTTT.

This clone has more than one count but fewer than ten. CDR3: CASQTGANYGYTF. CDR3 nucleotide sequence: TGTGCCAGCCAAACAGGCGCCAACTATGGCTACACCTTC. The chain links TRBV7-2 to TRBJ1-2; D possibly corresponds to TRBD1 (5 bases). Trimming shortened V by 8 bases and J by 2 bases, and 12 bases separated the two germline ends. The germline V gene encodes CDR1 SGHTA and CDR2 FQGNSA. The CDR3 is 13 residues long.

The rearrangement joins TRBV13 to TRBJ2-7; 14 bases line up with TRBD2. The junction had 4 bases not matched to a gene; V was cut back by 3 bases and J by 12 bases. This CDR3 is 13 amino acids long. The germline V gene encodes CDR1 PRHDT and CDR2 FYEKMQ (reference sequence). The CDR3, as DNA: TGTGCCAGCAGCTTGGGACTAGCGGGAGAACGGTACTTC. This encodes CASSLGLAGERYF.

This sequence joins TRBV28 and TRBJ2-2; D unclear. CDR3 length: 13 amino acids. Trimming stripped 7 bases from V and 0 bases from J, with 6 bases between. Germline V gives CDR1 MDHEN, CDR2 SYDVKM. In DNA form, the CDR3 reads TGTGCCAGCACAACTCCGAACACCGGGGAGCTGTTTTTT. Amino acid sequence: CASTTPNTGELFF.

The chain has TRBV29-1 and TRBJ1-1, with D hard to call. CDR3 length: 13 amino acids. Germline-derived CDR1 and CDR2 are SQVTM and ANQGSEA. V lost 1 base, J lost 3 bases, and 9 bases lay in between. In DNA, the CDR3 is TGCAGCGTTGAAGGGAGGAGGGACACTGAAGCTTTCTTT. Protein sequence: CSVEGRRDTEAFF.

The rearrangement links TRBV6-1 to TRBJ2-3, with a possible D match to TRBD1 (5 bases). Germline CDR1 and CDR2: MNHNS and SASEGT. V gave up 2 bases and J gave up 4 bases, with 16 bases separating them. The CDR3 runs 16 residues. CDR3: CASSERQFPVPDTQYF. The CDR3 DNA sequence: TGTGCCAGCAGTGAAAGACAGTTCCCCGTTCCAGATACGCAGTATTTT.

This clone showed up just once. The chain combines TRBV5-6 with TRBJ2-5, with D tentatively TRBD2 (6 bases). Germline CDR1 reads SGHDT; CDR2 reads YYEEEE. V gave up 7 bases and J gave up 4 bases, with 20 bases separating them. CDR3 length: 15 amino acids. In nucleotides, the CDR3 is TGTGCCAGCGCAAAAGGAGGGTTCCTGATAGAGACCCAGTACTTC. Translating gives CASAKGGFLIETQYF.

This clone has only a few counts. J is TRBJ1-3 and V is TRBV7-9, with D unclear. V was clipped by 1 base and J by 7 bases, with 5 bases between them. This CDR3 is built from 12 residues. From germline, CDR1 is SEHNR and CDR2 FQNEAQ (reference sequence). The CDR3 loop is CASSLDTNTIYF. The CDR3 DNA sequence: TGTGCCAGCAGCTTAGACACGAACACCATATATTTT. The whole variable domain, filled in from reference TRBV7-9 and TRBJ1-3, reads DTGVSQNPRHKITKRGQNVTFRCDPISEHNRLYWYRQTLGQGPEFLTYFQNEAQLEKSRLLSDRFSAERPKGSFSTLEIQRTEQGDSAMYLCASSLDTNTIYFGEGSWLTVV.

This clone was seen a few times. The chain recombines TRBV28 with TRBJ1-1; the D is unclear. CDR3 length equals 13 residues. The germline gives CDR1 MDHEN, CDR2 SYDVKM. Trimming pared 6 bases from V and 0 bases from J, leaving 8 bases between. The CDR3 DNA is TGTGCCAGCAGCTTCTTTTTGAACACTGAAGCTTTCTTT. It is translated as CASSFFLNTEAFF.

The chain couples TRBV10-2 to TRBJ2-5; no firm D call. CDR3 length: 14 residues. CDR1 is WSHSY and CDR2 is SAAADI in the germline V gene. V was shortened by 4 bases and J by 3 bases, with 12 bases between the two germline ends. As DNA, the CDR3 is TGCGCCAGCAGTGCAGTAACAGTAGAAGAGACCCAGTACTTC. Translation: CASSAVTVEETQYF.

The V gene is TRBV30, the J gene TRBJ1-1; D remains ambiguous. In germline, CDR1 is GTSNPN, CDR2 SVGIG (reference sequence). The V end lost 4 bases, the J end lost 0 bases, and 15 bases lay between the germline ends. The CDR3 has 15 amino acids. The CDR3 is CAWTHVRGMNTEAFF. For the CDR3, the DNA is TGTGCCTGGACCCATGTCCGAGGGATGAACACTGAAGCTTTCTTT.

This clone was recorded a few times. The chain is built from TRBV30 and TRBJ2-7, with D unresolved. This CDR3 has 15 amino acids. The V and J ends lost 3 bases and 2 bases respectively, with 17 bases between them. Germline V gene sequence: CDR1 GTSNPN, CDR2 SVGIG (reference sequence). CDR3 amino acids: CAWSRMTSFTYEQYF. CDR3 DNA sequence: TGTGCCTGGAGCCGAATGACAAGTTTCACCTACGAGCAGTACTTC. The variable domain in full, with the rest retrieved from reference TRBV30 and TRBJ2-7, is SQTIHQWPATLVQPVGSPLSLECTVEGTSNPNLYWYRQAAGRGLQLLFYSVGIGQISSEVPQNLSASRPQDRQFILSSKKLLLSDSGFYLCAWSRMTSFTYEQYFGPGTRLTVT.

The chain recombines TRBV7-2 with TRBJ2-7; possible D gene TRBD1, 5 bases. Germline-derived CDR1 and CDR2 are SGHTA and FQGNSA. The CDR3 is made up of 15 amino acids. With 3 bases removed from V and 2 bases from J, the gap between germline ends came to 14 bases. CDR3 sequence reads: CASSLGPDSTYEQYF. The CDR3 nucleotides are TGTGCCAGCAGCTTGGGTCCCGACAGCACCTACGAGCAGTACTTC.